This T cell receptor (beta chain) was documented in a study of blood T cell repertoires in COVID-19. Study context: PBMCs, B-cell-depleted T cells, or T cells provided the cDNA or gDNA that made up the material.

Living in 24 US areas, the participants were between roughly 18 and 95 years of age. What the recovered Cohort 3 donors had was two negative PCRs, clearance, or symptom resolution. As regards this clone: The sample carries other DNA sequences with the same CDR3.

Original analysis: The assay estimated nucleated cells by amplifying reference gene primers. Produced via immunoSEQ multiplex PCR; TCRdb's table is partial and in-frame only. V and J calls and clone size are as listed in that table; D and trimming were resolved from the DNA. This sample yields about 210,000 clones, of which 75% to 90% are seen a single time; 7.5% to 10% belongs to the top ten. The V gene lost 0 bases and the J gene lost 2 bases, with 3 bases spanning the gap. The CDR3 sequence is 12 residues long. Germline values: CDR1 SGHRS, CDR2 YFSETQ. Sequencing used PBMCs or T cells enriched from blood (not recorded which). This clonotype was sampled from a man aged 35 to 55 who had recovered from COVID-19. This chain connects TRBV5-1 to TRBJ2-7; D gene uncertain. CDR3 loop: CASSLDTYEQYF. CDR3 nucleotides: TGCGCCAGCAGCTTGGACACCTACGAGCAGTACTTC. Drawing the rest from reference TRBV5-1 and TRBJ2-7, the complete variable domain is KAGVTQTPRYLIKTRGQQVTLSCSPISGHRSVSWYQQTPGQGLQFLFEYFSETQRNKGNFPGRFSGRQFSNSRSEMNVSTLELGDSALYLCASSLDTYEQYFGPGTRLTVT.